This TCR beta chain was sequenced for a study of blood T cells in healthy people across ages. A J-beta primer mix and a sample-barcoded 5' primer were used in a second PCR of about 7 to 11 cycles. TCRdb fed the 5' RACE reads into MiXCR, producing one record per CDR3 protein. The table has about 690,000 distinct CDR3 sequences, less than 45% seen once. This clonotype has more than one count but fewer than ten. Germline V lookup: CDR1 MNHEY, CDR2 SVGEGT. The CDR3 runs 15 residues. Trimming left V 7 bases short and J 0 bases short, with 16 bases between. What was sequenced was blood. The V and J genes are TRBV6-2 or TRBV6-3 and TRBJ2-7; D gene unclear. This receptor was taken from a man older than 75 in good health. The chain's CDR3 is CASTKEAGSSYEQYF. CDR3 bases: TGTGCCAGCACCAAAGAGGCAGGAAGCTCCTACGAGCAGTACTTC.